The 6 T cell receptor beta chains presented below share a single source sample, sequenced in a study of shared clonotypes between healthy human individuals. Generated by immunoSEQ multiplex PCR, the TCRdb table keeps only in-frame clones and is missing some. This table holds roughly 1,600,000 clones, 98% found once. Sequenced: naive CD4+ T cells sorted from blood. Noted subset: CD45RA+ positively selected. The source of these receptors is a man younger than 45 in good health.

V and J are TRBV11-2 and TRBJ2-1, with D unresolved. CDR1 and CDR2 (germline): SGHAT, FQNNGV. CDR3 length equals 14 residues. Trimming took 7 bases from V and 0 from J, leaving 10 bases between them. The CDR3 DNA sequence: TGTGCCAGCACCCGGTGGGGCTCCTACAATGAGCAGTTCTTC. It translates to CASTRWGSYNEQFF.

Here the CDR3 reads CASSGPLGVSYEQYF. CDR3 DNA sequence: TGTGCCAGCAGTGGGCCTTTAGGGGTCTCCTACGAGCAGTACTTC. The rearrangement uses TRBV25-1 and TRBJ2-7, with D possibly matching TRBD1 (5 bases). The V end lost 4 bases, the J end lost 0 bases, and 13 bases lay between the germline ends. Per germline, CDR1 MGHDK and CDR2 SYGVNS. CDR3 size: 15 residues.

The gene calls are TRBV29-1 and TRBJ2-7; D call uncertain. The CDR3 length is 13 residues. Deletions cut 4 bases from V and 0 bases from J, with 10 bases between. Germline V gene sequence: CDR1 SQVTM, CDR2 ANQGSEA. CDR3 nucleotides: TGCAGCGTTGTACAAGGTATCTCCTACGAGCAGTACTTC. This gives the protein CSVVQGISYEQYF.

The V and J genes are TRBV7-9 and TRBJ1-1; D is ambiguous. Germline V gives CDR1 SEHNR, CDR2 FQNEAQ (reference sequence). V lost 5 bases and J lost 4, with 2 bases in between. This CDR3 region has 10 residues. The CDR3 DNA reads as TGTGCCAGCAGCACCACTGAAGCTTTCTTT. Protein product: CASSTTEAFF.

This clone was recorded once. The chain carries TRBV6-1 and TRBJ1-4; 7 bases agree with TRBD1. The V gene's germline CDR1 is MNHNS and CDR2 SASEGT. V dropped 7 bases and J dropped 8; count of bases not matched to a gene: 13. The CDR3 is made up of 15 amino acids. Here the CDR3 reads CASNPKTGNDEKLFF. The CDR3 DNA reads TGTGCCAGCAATCCGAAGACAGGGAATGACGAAAAACTGTTTTTT.

This rearrangement joins TRBV27 to TRBJ2-7; weak D call: TRBD2 (6 bases). V was trimmed by 3 bases and J by 1 base, leaving 10 bases between them. CDR1 is MNHEY, CDR2 SMNVEV, per germline (reference sequence). CDR3 length: 14 amino acids. The CDR3 bases are TGTGCCAGCAGTTTCCAACGGGAGTCCTACGAGCAGTACTTC. Amino acids: CASSFQRESYEQYF.